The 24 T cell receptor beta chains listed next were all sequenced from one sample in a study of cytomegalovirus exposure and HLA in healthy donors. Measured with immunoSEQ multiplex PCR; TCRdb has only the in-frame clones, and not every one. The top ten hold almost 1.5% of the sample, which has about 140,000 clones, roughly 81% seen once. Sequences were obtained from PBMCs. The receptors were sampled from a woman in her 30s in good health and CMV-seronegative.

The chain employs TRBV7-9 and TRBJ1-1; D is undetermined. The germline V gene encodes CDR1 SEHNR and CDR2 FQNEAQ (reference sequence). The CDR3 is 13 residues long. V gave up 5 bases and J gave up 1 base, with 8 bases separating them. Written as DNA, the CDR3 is TGTGCCAGCAGCCACACAGAGAACACTGAAGCTTTCTTT. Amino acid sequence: CASSHTENTEAFF.

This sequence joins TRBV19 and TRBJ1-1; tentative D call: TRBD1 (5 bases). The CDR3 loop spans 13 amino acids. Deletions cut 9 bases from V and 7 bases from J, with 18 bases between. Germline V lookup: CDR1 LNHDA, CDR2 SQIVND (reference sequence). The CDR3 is CASRGFTSGEAFF. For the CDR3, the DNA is TGTGCCAGCCGGGGGTTCACGTCGGGTGAAGCTTTCTTT.

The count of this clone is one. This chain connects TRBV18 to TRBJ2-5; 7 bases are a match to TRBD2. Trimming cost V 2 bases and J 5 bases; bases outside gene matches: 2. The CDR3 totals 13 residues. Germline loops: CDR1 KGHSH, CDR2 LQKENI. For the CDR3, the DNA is TGTGCCAGCTCACCAGGACTAGGGGAGACCCAGTACTTC. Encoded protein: CASSPGLGETQYF.

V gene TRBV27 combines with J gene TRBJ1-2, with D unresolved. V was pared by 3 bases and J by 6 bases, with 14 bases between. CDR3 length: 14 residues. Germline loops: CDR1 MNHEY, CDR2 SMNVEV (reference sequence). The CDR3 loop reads CASSLGRAGNGYTF. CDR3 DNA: TGTGCCAGCAGTTTGGGTCGGGCGGGGAATGGCTACACCTTC.

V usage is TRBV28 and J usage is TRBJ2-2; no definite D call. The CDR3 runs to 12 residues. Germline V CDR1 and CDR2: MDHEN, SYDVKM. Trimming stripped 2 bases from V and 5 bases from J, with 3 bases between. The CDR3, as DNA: TGTGCCAGCAGTTTAATAACCGGGGAGCTGTTTTTT. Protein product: CASSLITGELFF.

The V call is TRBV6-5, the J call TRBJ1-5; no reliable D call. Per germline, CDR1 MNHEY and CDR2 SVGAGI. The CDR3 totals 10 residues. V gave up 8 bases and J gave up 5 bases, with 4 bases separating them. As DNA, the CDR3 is TGTGCCAGCGGCTATCAGCCCCAGCATTTT. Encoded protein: CASGYQPQHF.

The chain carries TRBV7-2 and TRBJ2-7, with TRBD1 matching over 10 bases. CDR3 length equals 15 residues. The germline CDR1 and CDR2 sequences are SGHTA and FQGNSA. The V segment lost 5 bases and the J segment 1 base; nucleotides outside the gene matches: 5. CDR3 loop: CASSRTGQGSYEQYF. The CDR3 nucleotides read TGTGCCAGCAGCCGTACGGGACAGGGGTCCTACGAGCAGTACTTC.

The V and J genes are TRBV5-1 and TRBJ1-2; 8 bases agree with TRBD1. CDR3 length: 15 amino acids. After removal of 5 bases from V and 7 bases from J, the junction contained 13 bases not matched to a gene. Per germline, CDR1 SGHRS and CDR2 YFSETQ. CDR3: CASRVAGQGASGYTF. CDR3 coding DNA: TGCGCCAGCAGGGTGGCCGGACAGGGCGCGTCTGGCTACACCTTC.

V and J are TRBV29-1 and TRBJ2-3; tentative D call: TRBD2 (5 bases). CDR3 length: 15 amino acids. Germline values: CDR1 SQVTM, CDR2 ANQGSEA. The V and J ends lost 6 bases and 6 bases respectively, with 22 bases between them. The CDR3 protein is CSVAFSGFIYDTQYF. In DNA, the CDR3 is TGCAGCGTGGCCTTTTCGGGGTTTATATATGATACGCAGTATTTT.

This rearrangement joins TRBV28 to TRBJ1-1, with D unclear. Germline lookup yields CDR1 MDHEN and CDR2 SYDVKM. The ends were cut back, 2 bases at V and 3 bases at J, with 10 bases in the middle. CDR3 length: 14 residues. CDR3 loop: CASSLGQAHTEAFF. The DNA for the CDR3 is TGTGCCAGCAGTTTAGGCCAGGCACACACTGAAGCTTTCTTT. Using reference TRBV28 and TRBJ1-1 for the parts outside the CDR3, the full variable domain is DVKVTQSSRYLVKRTGEKVFLECVQDMDHENMFWYRQDPGLGLRLIYFSYDVKMKEKGDIPEGYSVSREKKERFSLILESASTNQTSMYLCASSLGQAHTEAFFGQGTRLTVV.

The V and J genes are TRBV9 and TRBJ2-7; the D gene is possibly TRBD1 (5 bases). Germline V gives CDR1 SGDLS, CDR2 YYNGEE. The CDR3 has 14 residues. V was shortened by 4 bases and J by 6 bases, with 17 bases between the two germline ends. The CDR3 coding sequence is TGTGCCAGCAGCCCGCAAGGACAATTCCGCGAGCAGTACTTC. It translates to CASSPQGQFREQYF.

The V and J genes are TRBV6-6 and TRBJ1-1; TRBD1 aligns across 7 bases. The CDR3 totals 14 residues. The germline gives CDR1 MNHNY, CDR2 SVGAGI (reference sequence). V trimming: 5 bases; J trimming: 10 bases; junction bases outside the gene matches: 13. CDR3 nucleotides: TGTGCCAGCAGTACCATTCAGGGGGACCTATCAGCTTTCTTT. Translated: CASSTIQGDLSAFF.

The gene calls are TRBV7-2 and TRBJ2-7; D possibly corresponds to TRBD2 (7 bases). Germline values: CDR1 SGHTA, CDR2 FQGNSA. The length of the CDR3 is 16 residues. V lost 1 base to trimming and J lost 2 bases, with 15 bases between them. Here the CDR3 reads CASSLVRAGATYEQYF. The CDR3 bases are TGTGCCAGCAGCTTAGTCCGGGCGGGGGCCACCTACGAGCAGTACTTC.

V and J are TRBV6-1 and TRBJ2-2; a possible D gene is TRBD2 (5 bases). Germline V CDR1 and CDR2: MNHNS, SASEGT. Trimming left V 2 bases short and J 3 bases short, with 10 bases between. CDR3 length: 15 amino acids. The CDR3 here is CASSESGRYTGELFF. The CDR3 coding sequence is TGTGCCAGCAGTGAATCTGGGAGATACACCGGGGAGCTGTTTTTT.

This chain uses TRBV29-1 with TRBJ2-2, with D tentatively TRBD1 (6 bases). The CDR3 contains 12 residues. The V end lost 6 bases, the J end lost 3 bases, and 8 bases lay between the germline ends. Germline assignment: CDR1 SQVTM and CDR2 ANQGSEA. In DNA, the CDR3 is TGCAGCGTCGCAGGGGACACCGGGGAGCTGTTTTTT. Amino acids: CSVAGDTGELFF.

The CDR3 here is CASSYSPGETEAFF. DNA of the CDR3: TGTGCCAGCAGTTATAGTCCAGGGGAGACTGAAGCTTTCTTT. This rearrangement joins TRBV6-6 to TRBJ1-1, with D maybe TRBD1 (6 bases). Deletions cut 3 bases from V and 5 bases from J, with 13 bases between. CDR1 is MNHNY, CDR2 SVGAGI, per germline (reference sequence). The CDR3 has 14 amino acids.

The CDR3 nucleotides read TGCGCCAGCAGCCCGTCGACGACAGGGGGATATGGCTACACCTTC. Protein product: CASSPSTTGGYGYTF. V is TRBV5-1 and J is TRBJ1-2; 9 bases map to TRBD1. Germline V gives CDR1 SGHRS, CDR2 YFSETQ. The trim removed 4 bases at V and 5 bases at J, leaving 9 bases unmatched. The CDR3 is made up of 15 amino acids.

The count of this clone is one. This CDR3 reads CASGRNGVTDTQYF. DNA of the CDR3: TGTGCTAGTGGTAGGAACGGGGTGACAGATACGCAGTATTTT. The genes are TRBV12-5 and TRBJ2-3, with D possibly TRBD2 on 5 matching bases. Germline CDR1 and CDR2: LGHNT and FRNRAP. This CDR3 has 14 amino acids. V lost 5 bases and J lost 3, with 12 bases in between.

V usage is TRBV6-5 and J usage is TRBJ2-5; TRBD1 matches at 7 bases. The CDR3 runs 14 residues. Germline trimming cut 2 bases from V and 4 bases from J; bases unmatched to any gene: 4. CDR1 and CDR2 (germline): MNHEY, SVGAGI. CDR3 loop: CASSYDRVGETQYF. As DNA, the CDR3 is TGTGCCAGCAGTTACGACAGGGTAGGAGAGACCCAGTACTTC.

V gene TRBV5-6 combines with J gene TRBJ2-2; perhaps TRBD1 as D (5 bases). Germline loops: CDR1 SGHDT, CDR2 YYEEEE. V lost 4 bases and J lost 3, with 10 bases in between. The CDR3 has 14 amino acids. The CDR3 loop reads CASSPSGHTGELFF. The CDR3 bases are TGTGCCAGCAGCCCGTCAGGGCACACCGGGGAGCTGTTTTTT.

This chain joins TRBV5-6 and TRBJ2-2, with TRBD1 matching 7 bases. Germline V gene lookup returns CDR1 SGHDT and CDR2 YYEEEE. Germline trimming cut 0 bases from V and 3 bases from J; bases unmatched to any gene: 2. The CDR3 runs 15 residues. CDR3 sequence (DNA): TGTGCCAGCAGCTTGGGACAGGGTTACACCGGGGAGCTGTTTTTT. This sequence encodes CASSLGQGYTGELFF.

The chain's CDR3 is CASATGGINEQYF. DNA for the CDR3: TGTGCCAGCGCGACAGGGGGCATCAACGAGCAGTACTTC. The rearrangement uses TRBV6-5 and TRBJ2-7, with 10 positions matching TRBD1. The junction had 6 bases not matched to a gene; V was cut back by 8 bases and J by 5 bases. Germline V gives CDR1 MNHEY, CDR2 SVGAGI. The CDR3 has 13 residues.

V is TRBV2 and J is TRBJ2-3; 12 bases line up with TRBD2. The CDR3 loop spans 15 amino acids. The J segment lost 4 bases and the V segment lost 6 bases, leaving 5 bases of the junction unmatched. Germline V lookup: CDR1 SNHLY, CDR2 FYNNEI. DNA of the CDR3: TGTGCCAGCAGAGGGCTAGCGGGGGGGTCAGATACGCAGTATTTT. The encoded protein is CASRGLAGGSDTQYF.

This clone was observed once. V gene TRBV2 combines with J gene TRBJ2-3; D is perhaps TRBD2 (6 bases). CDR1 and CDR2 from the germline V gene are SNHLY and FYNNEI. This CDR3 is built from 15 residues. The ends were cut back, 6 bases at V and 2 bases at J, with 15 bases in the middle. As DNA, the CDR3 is TGTGCCAGCAGCGAGGGACTTATAAACACAGATACGCAGTATTTT. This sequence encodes CASSEGLINTDTQYF. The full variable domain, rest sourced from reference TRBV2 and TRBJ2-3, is EPEVTQTPSHQVTQMGQEVILRCVPISNHLYFYWYRQILGQKVEFLVSFYNNEISEKSEIFDDQFSVERPDGSNFTLKIRSTKLEDSAMYFCASSEGLINTDTQYFGPGTRLTVL.